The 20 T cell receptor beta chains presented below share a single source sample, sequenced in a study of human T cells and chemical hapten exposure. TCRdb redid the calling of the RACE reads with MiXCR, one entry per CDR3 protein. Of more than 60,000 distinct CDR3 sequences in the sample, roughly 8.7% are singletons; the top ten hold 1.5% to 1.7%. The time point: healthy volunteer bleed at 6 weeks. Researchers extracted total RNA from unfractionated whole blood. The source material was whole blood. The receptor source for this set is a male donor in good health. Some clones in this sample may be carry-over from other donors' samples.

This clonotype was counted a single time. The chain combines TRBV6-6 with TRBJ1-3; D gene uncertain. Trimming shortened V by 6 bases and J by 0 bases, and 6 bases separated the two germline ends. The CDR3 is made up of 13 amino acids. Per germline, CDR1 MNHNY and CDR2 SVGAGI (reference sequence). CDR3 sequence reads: CASSYSSGNTIYF. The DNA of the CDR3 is TGTGCCAGCAGCTACAGCTCTGGAAACACCATATATTTT.

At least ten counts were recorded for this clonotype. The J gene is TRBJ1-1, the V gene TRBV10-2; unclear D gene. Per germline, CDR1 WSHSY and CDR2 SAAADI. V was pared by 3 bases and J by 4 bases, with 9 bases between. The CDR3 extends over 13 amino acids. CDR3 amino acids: CASSDRGITEAFF. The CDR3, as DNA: TGCGCCAGCAGTGACCGGGGAATCACTGAAGCTTTCTTT.

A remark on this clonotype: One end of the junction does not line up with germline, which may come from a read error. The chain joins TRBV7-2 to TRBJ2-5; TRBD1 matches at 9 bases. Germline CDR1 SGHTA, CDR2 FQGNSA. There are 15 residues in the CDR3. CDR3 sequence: CASSLIQGAGETQNF. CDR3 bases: TGTGCCAGCAGCTTGATACAGGGGGCAGGAGAGACCCAGAACTTC.

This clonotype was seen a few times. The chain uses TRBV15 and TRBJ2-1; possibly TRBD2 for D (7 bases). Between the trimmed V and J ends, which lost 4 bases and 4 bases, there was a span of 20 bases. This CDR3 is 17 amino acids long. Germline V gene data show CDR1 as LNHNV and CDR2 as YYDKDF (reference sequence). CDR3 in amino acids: CATSILRGGVLYNEQFF. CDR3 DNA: TGTGCCACCAGCATCCTGAGGGGGGGGGTCCTTTACAATGAGCAGTTCTTC.

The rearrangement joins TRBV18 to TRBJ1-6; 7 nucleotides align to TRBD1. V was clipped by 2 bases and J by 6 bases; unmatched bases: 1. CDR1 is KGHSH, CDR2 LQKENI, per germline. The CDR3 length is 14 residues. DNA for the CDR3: TGTGCCAGCTCACCAGGGACAGCTAATTCACCCCTCCACTTT. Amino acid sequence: CASSPGTANSPLHF. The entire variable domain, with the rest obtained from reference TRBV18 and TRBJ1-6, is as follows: NAGVMQNPRHLVRRRGQEARLRCSPMKGHSHVYWYRQLPEEGLKFMVYLQKENIIDESGMPKERFSAEFPKEGPSILRIQQVVRGDSAAYFCASSPGTANSPLHFGNGTRLTVT.

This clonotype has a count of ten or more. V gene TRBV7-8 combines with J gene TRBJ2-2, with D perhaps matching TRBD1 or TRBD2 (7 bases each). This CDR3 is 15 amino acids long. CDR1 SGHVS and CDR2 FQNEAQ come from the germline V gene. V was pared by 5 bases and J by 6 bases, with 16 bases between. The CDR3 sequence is CASSPRGGDPGELFF. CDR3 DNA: TGTGCCAGCAGCCCCAGGGGGGGAGACCCCGGGGAGCTGTTTTTT.

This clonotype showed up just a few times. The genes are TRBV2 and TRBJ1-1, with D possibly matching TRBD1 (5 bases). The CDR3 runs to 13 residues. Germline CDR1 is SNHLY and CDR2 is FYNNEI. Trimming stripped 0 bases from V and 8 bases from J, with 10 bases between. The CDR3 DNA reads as TGTGCCAGCAGTGAAGCGTGGACATCCGAAGCTTTCTTT. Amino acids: CASSEAWTSEAFF. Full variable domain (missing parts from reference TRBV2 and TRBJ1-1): EPEVTQTPSHQVTQMGQEVILRCVPISNHLYFYWYRQILGQKVEFLVSFYNNEISEKSEIFDDQFSVERPDGSNFTLKIRSTKLEDSAMYFCASSEAWTSEAFFGQGTRLTVV.

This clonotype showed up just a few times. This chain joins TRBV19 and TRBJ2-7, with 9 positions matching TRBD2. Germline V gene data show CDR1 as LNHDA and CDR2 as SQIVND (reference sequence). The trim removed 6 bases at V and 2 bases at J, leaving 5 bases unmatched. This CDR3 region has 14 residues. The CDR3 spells CASRAGGSAYEQYF. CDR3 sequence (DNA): TGTGCCAGTAGAGCGGGGGGTAGTGCCTACGAGCAGTACTTC.

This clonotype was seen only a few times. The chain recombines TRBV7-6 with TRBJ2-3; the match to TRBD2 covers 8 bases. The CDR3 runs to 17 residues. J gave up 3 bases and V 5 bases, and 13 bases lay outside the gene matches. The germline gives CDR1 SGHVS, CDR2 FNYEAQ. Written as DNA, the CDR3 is TGTGCCAGCAGCCATGACCCTACTAGCGGAGCTACAGATACGCAGTATTTT. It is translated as CASSHDPTSGATDTQYF.

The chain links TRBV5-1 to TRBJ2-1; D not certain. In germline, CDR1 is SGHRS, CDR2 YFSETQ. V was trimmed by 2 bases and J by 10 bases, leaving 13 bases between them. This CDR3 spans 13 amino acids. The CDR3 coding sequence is TGCGCCAGCAGCTTCAGTATAGCAGGCGAGCAGTTCTTC. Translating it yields CASSFSIAGEQFF.

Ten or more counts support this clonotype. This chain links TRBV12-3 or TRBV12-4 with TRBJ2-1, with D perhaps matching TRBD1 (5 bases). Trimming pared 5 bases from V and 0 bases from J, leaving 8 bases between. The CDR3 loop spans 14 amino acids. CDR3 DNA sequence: TGTGCCAGCAGTCCAGGGTTCTCCTACAATGAGCAGTTCTTC. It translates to CASSPGFSYNEQFF.

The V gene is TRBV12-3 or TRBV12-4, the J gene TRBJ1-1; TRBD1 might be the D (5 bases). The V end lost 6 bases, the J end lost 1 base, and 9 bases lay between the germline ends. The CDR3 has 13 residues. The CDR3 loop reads CASSPTANTEAFF. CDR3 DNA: TGTGCCAGCAGCCCGACAGCGAACACTGAAGCTTTCTTT.

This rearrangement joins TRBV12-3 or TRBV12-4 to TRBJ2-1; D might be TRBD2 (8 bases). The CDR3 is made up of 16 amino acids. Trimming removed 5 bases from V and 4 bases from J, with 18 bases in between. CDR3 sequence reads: CASSGTAGDRYNEQFF. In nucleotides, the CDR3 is TGTGCCAGCAGTGGGACAGCGGGAGACCGATACAATGAGCAGTTCTTC.

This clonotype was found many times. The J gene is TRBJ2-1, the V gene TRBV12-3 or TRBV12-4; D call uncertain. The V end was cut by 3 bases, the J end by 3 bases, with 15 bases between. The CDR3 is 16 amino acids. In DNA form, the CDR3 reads TGTGCCAGCAGTTTGGATCACGCTTCTTTCTACAATGAGCAGTTCTTC. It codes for CASSLDHASFYNEQFF.

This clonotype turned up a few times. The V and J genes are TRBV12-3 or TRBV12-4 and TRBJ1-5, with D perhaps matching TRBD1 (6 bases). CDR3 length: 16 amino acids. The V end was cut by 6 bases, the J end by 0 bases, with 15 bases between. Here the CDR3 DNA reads TGTGCCAGCAGACTAGGGACATCTTATAGCAATCAGCCCCAGCATTTT. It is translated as CASRLGTSYSNQPQHF.

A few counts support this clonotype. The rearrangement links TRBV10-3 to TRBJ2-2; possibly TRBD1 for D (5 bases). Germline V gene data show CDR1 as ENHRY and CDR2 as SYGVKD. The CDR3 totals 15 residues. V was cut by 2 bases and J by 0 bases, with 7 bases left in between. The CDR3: CAISEGASNTGELFF. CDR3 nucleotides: TGTGCCATCAGTGAGGGGGCATCGAACACCGGGGAGCTGTTTTTT.

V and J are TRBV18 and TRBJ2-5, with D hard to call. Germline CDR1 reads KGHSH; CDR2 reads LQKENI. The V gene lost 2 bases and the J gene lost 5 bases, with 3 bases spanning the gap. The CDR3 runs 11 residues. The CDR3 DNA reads TGTGCCAGCTCACCAGAGGAGACCCAGTACTTC. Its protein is CASSPEETQYF.

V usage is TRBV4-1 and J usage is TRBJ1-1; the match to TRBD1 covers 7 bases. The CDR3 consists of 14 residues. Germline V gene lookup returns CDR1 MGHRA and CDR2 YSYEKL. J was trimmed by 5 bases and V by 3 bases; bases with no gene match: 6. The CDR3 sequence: CASSQQGEWTEAFF. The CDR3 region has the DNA TGCGCCAGCAGCCAGCAGGGGGAATGGACTGAAGCTTTCTTT.

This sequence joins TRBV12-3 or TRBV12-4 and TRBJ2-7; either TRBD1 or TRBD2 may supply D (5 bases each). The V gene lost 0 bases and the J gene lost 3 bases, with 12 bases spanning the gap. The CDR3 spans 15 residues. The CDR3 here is CASSLAPGPHYEQYF. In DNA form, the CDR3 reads TGTGCCAGCAGTTTAGCGCCGGGACCTCACTACGAGCAGTACTTC.

CDR3 region: CASSLERDTEAFF. The CDR3 region has the DNA TGTGCCAGCAGCTTGGAACGGGACACTGAAGCTTTCTTT. V usage is TRBV5-4 and J usage is TRBJ1-1; D gene uncertain. Trimming shortened V by 0 bases and J by 3 bases, and 6 bases separated the two germline ends. Germline values: CDR1 SGHNT, CDR2 YYREEE (reference sequence). The CDR3 sequence is 13 residues long.